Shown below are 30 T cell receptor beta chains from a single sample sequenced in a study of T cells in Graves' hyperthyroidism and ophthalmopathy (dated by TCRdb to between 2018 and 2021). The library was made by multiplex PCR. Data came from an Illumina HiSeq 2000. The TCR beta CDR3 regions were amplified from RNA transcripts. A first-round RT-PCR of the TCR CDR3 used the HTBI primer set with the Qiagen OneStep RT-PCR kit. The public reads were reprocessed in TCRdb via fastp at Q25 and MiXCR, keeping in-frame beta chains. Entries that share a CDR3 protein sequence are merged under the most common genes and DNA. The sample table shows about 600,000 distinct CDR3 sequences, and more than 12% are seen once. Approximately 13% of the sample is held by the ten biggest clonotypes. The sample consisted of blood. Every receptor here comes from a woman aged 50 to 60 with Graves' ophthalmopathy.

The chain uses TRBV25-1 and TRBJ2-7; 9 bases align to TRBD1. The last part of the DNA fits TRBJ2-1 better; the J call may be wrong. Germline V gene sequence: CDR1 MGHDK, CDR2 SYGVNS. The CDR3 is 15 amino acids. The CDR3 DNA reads TGTGCCAGCAGTGCCCCGGGACAGGGTCGCTACGAGCAGTTCTTC. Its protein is CASSAPGQGRYEQFF.

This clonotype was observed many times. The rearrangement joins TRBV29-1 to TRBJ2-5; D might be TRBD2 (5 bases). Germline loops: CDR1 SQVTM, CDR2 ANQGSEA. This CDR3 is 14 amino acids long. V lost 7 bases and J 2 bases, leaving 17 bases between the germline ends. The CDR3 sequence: CSADRPGIQETQYF. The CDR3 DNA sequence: TGCAGCGCTGACCGGCCGGGAATACAAGAGACCCAGTACTTC.

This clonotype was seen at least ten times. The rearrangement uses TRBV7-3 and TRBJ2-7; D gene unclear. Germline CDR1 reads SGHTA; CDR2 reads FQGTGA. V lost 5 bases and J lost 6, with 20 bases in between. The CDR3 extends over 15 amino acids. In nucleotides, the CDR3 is TGTGCCAGCAGCCCTGGTGTAGGTGGGGTCTTCGAGCAGTACTTC. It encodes CASSPGVGGVFEQYF.

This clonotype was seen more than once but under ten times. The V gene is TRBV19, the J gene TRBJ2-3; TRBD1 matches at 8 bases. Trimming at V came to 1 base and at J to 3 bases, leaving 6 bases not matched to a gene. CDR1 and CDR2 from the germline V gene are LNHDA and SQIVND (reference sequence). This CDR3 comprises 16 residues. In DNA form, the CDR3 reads TGTGCCAGTAGTATAGGACAGGGGTTTTCGACAGATACGCAGTATTTT. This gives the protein CASSIGQGFSTDTQYF.

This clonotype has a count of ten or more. CDR3 in amino acids: CASSSSPQGRQETQYF. The CDR3 bases are TGTGCCAGCAGTTCCTCGCCACAGGGGCGCCAAGAGACCCAGTACTTC. The chain carries TRBV27 and TRBJ2-5; 7 nucleotides match TRBD1. The V gene's germline CDR1 is MNHEY and CDR2 SMNVEV (reference sequence). The V and J ends lost 4 bases and 1 base, in that order; junction bases with no gene match: 9. The CDR3 runs to 16 residues.

CDR3 nucleotides: TGCAGTGCACAACGGACAGGGAGAGGCTACACCTTC. Amino acids: CSAQRTGRGYTF. The chain employs TRBV20-1 and TRBJ1-2; 8 nucleotides match TRBD1. CDR3 length: 12 amino acids. V dropped 6 bases and J dropped 8; count of bases not matched to a gene: 8. CDR1 is DFQATT, CDR2 SNEGSKA, per germline (reference sequence).

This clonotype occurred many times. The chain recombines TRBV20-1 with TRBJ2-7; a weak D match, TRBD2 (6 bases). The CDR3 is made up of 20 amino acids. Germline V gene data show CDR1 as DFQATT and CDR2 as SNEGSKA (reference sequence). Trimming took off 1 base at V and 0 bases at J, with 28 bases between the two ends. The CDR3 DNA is TGCAGTGCTAGAGTGGCTACCCCCCGGGGTGCGGGACCGCTCTCCTACGAGCAGTACTTC. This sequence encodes CSARVATPRGAGPLSYEQYF.

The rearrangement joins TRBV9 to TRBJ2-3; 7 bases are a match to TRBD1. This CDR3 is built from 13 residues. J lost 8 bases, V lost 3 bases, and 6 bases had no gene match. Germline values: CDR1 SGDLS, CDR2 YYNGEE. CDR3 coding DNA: TGTGCCAGCAGCGCAACAGGGGCTGTTACGCAGTATTTT. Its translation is CASSATGAVTQYF.

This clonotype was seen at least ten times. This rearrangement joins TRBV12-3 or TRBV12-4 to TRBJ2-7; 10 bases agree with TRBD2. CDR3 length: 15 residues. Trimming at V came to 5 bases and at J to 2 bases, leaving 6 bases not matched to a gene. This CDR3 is CASSQFSGRTYEQYF. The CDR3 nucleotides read TGTGCCAGCAGTCAATTTAGCGGGAGGACCTACGAGCAGTACTTC.

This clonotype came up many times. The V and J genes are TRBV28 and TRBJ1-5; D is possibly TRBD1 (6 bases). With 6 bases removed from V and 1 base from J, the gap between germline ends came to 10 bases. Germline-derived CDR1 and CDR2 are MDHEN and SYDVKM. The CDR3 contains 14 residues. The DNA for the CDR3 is TGTGCCAGCAGCAACCAGGGGAGCAATCAGCCCCAGCATTTT. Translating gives CASSNQGSNQPQHF.

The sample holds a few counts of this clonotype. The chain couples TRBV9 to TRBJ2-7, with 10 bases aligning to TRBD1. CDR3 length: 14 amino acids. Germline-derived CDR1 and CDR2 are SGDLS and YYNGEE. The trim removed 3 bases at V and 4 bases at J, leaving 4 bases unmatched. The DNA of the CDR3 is TGTGCCAGCAGCGCCGGGACAGGGGAGTACGAGCAGTACTTC. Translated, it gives CASSAGTGEYEQYF.

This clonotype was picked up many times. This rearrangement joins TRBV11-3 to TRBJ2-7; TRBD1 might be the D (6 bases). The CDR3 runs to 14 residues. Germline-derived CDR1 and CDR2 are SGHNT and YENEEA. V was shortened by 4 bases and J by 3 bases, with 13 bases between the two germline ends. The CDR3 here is CASSSAGTNYEQYF. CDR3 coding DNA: TGTGCCAGCAGCTCCGCCGGGACAAACTACGAGCAGTACTTC.

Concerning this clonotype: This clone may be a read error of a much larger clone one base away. Here the CDR3 reads CSARKTGRTEALF. DNA of the CDR3: TGCAGTGCTAGAAAGACAGGACGCACTGAAGCTCTCTTT. V usage is TRBV20-1 and J usage is TRBJ1-1; a weak D match, TRBD1 (6 bases). Germline V gives CDR1 DFQATT, CDR2 SNEGSKA (reference sequence). The CDR3 is made up of 13 amino acids.

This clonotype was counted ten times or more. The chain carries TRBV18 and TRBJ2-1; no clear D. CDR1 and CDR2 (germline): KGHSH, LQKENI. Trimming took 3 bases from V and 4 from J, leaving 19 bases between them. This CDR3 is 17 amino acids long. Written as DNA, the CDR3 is TGTGCCAGCTCACCCTACCCGATCAGGCAACTATACAATGAGCAGTTCTTC. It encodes CASSPYPIRQLYNEQFF.

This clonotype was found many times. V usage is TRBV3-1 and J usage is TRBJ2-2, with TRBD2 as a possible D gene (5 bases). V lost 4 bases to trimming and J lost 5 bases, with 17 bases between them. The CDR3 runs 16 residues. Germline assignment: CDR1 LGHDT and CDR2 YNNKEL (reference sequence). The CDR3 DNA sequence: TGTGCCAGCAGCCTCCTACAAGCGACGGGAACCGGGGAGCTGTTTTTT. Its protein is CASSLLQATGTGELFF.

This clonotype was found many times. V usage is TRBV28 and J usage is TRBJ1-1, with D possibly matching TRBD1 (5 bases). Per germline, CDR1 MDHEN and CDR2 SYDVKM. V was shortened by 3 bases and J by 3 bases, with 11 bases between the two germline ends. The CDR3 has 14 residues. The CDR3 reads CASSLGVRYTEAFF. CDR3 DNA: TGTGCCAGCAGTTTGGGGGTCAGGTACACTGAAGCTTTCTTT.

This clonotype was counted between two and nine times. CDR3 amino acids: CSAKTGGASGELFF. For the CDR3, the DNA is TGCAGTGCAAAGACAGGGGGCGCATCTGGGGAGCTGTTTTTT. The chain couples TRBV20-1 to TRBJ2-2; 10 positions match TRBD1. The CDR3 length is 14 residues. Germline-derived CDR1 and CDR2 are DFQATT and SNEGSKA (reference sequence). V lost 6 bases, J lost 8 bases, and 9 bases stayed unmatched.

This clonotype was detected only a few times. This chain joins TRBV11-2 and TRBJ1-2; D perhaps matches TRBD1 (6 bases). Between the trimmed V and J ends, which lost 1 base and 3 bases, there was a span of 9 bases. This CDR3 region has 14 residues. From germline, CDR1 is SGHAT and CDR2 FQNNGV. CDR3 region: CASSLGTEHYGYTF. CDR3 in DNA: TGTGCCAGCAGCTTAGGGACAGAGCACTATGGCTACACCTTC. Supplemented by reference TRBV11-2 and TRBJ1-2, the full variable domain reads EAGVAQSPRYKIIEKRQSVAFWCNPISGHATLYWYQQILGQGPKLLIQFQNNGVVDDSQLPKDRFSAERLKGVDSTLKIQPAKLEDSAVYLCASSLGTEHYGYTFGSGTRLTVV.

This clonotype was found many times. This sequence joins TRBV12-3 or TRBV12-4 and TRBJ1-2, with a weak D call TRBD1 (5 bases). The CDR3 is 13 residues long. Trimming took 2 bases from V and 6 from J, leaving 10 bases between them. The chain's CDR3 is CASSLRRGDGYTF. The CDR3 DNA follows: TGTGCCAGCAGTTTAAGGAGAGGGGATGGCTACACCTTC.

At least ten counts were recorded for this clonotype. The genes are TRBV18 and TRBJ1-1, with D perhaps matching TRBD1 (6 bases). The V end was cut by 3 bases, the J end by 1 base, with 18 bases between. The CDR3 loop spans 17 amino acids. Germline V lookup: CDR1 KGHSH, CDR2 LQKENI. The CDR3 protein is CASSPYRESLGNTEAFF. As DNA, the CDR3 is TGTGCCAGCTCACCTTACAGGGAATCCCTTGGGAACACTGAAGCTTTCTTT.

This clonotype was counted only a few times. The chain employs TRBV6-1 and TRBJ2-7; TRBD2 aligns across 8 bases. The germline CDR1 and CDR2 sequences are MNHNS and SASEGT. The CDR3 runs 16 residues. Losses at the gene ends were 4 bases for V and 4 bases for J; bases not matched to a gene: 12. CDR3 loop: CASSALLSGKWYEQYF. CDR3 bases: TGTGCCAGCAGTGCCCTCCTTAGCGGGAAATGGTACGAGCAGTACTTC.

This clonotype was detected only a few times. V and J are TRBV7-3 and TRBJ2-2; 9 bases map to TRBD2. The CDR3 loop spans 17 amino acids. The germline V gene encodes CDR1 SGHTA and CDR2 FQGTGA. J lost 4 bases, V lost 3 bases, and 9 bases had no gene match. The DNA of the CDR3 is TGTGCCAGCAGCTTGGGGTTGGCTAGCGGGATCACCGGGGAGCTGTTTTTT. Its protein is CASSLGLASGITGELFF.

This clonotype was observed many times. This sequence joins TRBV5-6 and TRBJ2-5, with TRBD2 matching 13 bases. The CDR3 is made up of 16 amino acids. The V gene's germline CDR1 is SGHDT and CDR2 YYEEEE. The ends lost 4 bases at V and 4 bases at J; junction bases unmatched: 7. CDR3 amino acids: CASSTGLAGVAETQYF. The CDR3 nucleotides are TGTGCCAGCAGCACCGGACTAGCGGGAGTTGCAGAGACCCAGTACTTC.

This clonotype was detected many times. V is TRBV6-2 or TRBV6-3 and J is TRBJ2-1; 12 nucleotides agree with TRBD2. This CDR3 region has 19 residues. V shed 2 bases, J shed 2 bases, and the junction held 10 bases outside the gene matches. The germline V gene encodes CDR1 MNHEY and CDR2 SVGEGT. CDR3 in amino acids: CASSYRVSSGRVTYNEQFF. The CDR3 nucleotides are TGTGCCAGCAGTTACAGGGTTTCTAGCGGGAGGGTCACCTACAATGAGCAGTTCTTC.

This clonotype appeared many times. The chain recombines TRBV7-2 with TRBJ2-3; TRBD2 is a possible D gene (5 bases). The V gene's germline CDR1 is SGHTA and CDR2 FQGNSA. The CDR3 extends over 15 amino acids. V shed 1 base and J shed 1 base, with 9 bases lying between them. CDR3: CASSLGSRGTDTQYF. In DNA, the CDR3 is TGTGCCAGCAGCTTAGGATCGCGGGGCACAGATACGCAGTATTTT.

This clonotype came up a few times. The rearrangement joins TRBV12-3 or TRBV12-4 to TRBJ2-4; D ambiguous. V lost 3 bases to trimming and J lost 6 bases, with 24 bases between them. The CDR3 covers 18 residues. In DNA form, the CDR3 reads TGTGCCAGCAGTTTGAGTCGTCCGTCGGCAGGACCAACAAACATTCAGTACTTC. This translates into CASSLSRPSAGPTNIQYF.

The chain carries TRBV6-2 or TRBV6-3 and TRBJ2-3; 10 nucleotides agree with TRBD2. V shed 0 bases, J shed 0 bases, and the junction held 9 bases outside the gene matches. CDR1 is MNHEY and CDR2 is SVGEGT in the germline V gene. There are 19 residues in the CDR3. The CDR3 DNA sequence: TGTGCCAGCAGTTACTCGATGCTAGCGGGAGCCTACAGCACAGATACGCAGTATTTT. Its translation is CASSYSMLAGAYSTDTQYF.

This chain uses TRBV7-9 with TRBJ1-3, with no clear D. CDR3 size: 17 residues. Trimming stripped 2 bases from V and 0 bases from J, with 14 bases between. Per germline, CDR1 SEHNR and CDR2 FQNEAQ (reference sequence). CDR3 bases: TGTGCCAGCAGCTTATTGATAGAAGGCTCCTCTGGAAACACCATATATTTT. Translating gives CASSLLIEGSSGNTIYF. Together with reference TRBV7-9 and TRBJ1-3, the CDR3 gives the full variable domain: DTGVSQNPRHKITKRGQNVTFRCDPISEHNRLYWYRQTLGQGPEFLTYFQNEAQLEKSRLLSDRFSAERPKGSFSTLEIQRTEQGDSAMYLCASSLLIEGSSGNTIYFGEGSWLTVV.

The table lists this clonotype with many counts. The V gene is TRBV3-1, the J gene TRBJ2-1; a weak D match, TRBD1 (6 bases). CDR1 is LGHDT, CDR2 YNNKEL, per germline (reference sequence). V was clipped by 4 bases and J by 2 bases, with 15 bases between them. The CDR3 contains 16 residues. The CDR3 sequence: CASSPRGGLTYNEQFF. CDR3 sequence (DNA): TGTGCCAGCAGCCCCAGGGGTGGGCTAACCTACAATGAGCAGTTCTTC.

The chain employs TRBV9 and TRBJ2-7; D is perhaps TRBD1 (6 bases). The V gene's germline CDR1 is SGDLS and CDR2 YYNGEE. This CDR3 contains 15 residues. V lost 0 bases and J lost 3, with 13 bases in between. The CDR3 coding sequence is TGTGCCAGCAGCGTAGGGGGGCGAGCGGACTACGAGCAGTACTTC. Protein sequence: CASSVGGRADYEQYF.